Below, one TCR beta chain is given with its context. Its antigen is unidentified. The sample comes from a study of cytomegalovirus exposure and HLA in healthy donors. Data came from immunoSEQ multiplex PCR; TCRdb stores just in-frame clones and leaves some out. Here the sample spans 220,000 or so clones, over 80% being singletons. The CDR3 consists of 14 residues. Trimming stripped 4 bases from V and 1 base from J, with 11 bases between. CDR1 SGHRS and CDR2 YFSETQ come from the germline V gene. Overall study findings and caveats: Published work reported that the classifier diagnosed cytomegalovirus status with high specificity and sensitivity. Investigators reported around 150 TCR beta chains as tied to cytomegalovirus.

What was sequenced was PBMCs. The TCR originated in a woman under 30 in good health and CMV-seronegative. The chain carries TRBV5-1 and TRBJ2-5, with D maybe TRBD2 (5 bases). DNA of the CDR3: TGCGCCAGCAGCCGGCGTGGGAGCCAAGAGACCCAGTACTTC. Amino acids: CASSRRGSQETQYF.